This T cell receptor (beta chain) was identified during a study of blood T cell repertoires in COVID-19. Study summary: Sites in the United States, Italy and Spain provided acute and convalescent COVID-19 samples. Sources were T cells, B-cell-depleted T cells, or PBMCs; the material itself was cDNA or gDNA.

The length of the CDR3 is 16 residues. V was cut by 0 bases and J by 8 bases, with 18 bases left in between. Germline V gene lookup returns CDR1 SGHNT and CDR2 YYREEE (reference sequence). In the original processing: How many nucleated cells were present was estimated from reference gene primer amplification. TCRdb's copy holds only in-frame clones and misses some; the assay was immunoSEQ multiplex PCR. The DNA was the basis for D and trimming; V, J and clone size are from that table. Here the sample spans 190,000 or so clones, 82% being singletons. The chain recombines TRBV5-4 with TRBJ2-1, with D hard to call. Material: peripheral blood. The source of this sequence is a human donor with acute or convalescent COVID-19. The donor label of this sample is uncertain. This CDR3 reads CASSLALAIERDEQFF. The CDR3 nucleotides read TGTGCCAGCAGCTTGGCCTTGGCCATTGAACGGGATGAGCAGTTCTTC.